This T cell receptor (beta chain) was found in a study of early T cells in non-severe SARS-CoV-2 infection. At the level of the study: Sequencing was performed on bulk RNA from unsorted whole blood, leaving chains unpaired.

CDR3 length equals 15 residues. Trimming shortened V by 6 bases and J by 0 bases, and 9 bases separated the two germline ends. Germline lookup yields CDR1 SNHLY and CDR2 FYNNEI. This clonotype has just a few counts. The antigen is not known. Study-wide points: In VDJdb matching, anti-spike CD8 responses were favored while private and CD4 specificities went missing.

Attached unique molecular identifiers marked individual cDNA molecules. One entry per CDR3 protein results from TCRdb running MiXCR on the 5' RACE reads. The sample shows tens of thousands of distinct CDR3 sequences, under 15% of them seen only once. The receptor comes from an adult who was a healthcare worker with PCR-confirmed SARS-CoV-2 infection or an uninfected control (not recorded which). This rearrangement joins TRBV2 to TRBJ2-6; D remains ambiguous. The sequencing input was whole blood. CDR3 nucleotide sequence: TGTGCCAGCAGAGACCAAAGCTCTGGGGCCAACGTCCTGACTTTC. This translates into CASRDQSSGANVLTF.